The 5 T cell receptor beta chains in this list originate from one sample, sequenced in a study of CD8 T cells in Susac syndrome. Random hexamers primed reverse transcription of about 0.45 to 1 ug RNA. TCRdb fed the immunoSEQ multiplex PCR reads into MiXCR, producing one record per CDR3 protein. Of about 140,000 distinct CDR3 sequences in the sample, around 95% were seen once. What was sequenced was CD4+ T cells from PBMCs. These receptors were obtained from a human donor with Susac syndrome.

The chain has TRBV18 and TRBJ2-3; 8 bases are shared with TRBD2. The CDR3 sequence is 19 residues long. The V gene's germline CDR1 is KGHSH and CDR2 LQKENI. The junction had 12 bases not matched to a gene; V was cut back by 1 base and J by 0 bases. CDR3 nucleotide sequence: TGTGCCAGCTCACCACTGATGGTAACGGCTAGCGGGAGCACAGATACGCAGTATTTT. Translating it yields CASSPLMVTASGSTDTQYF. Looking up the rest from reference TRBV18 and TRBJ2-3 gives the full variable domain: NAGVMQNPRHLVRRRGQEARLRCSPMKGHSHVYWYRQLPEEGLKFMVYLQKENIIDESGMPKERFSAEFPKEGPSILRIQQVVRGDSAAYFCASSPLMVTASGSTDTQYFGPGTRLTVL.

This clonotype has only a few counts. The chain carries TRBV30 and TRBJ1-1, with TRBD1 matching 7 bases. This CDR3 region has 13 residues. Per the germline V gene, CDR1 is GTSNPN and CDR2 is SVGIG (reference sequence). Trimming cost V 1 base and J 1 base; bases outside gene matches: 0. The CDR3 loop is CAWSGQGNTEAFF. The CDR3 DNA reads TGTGCCTGGAGTGGACAGGGGAACACTGAAGCTTTCTTT.

This clonotype was counted a single time. The chain links TRBV3-1 to TRBJ2-1; 7 bases line up with TRBD2. In germline, CDR1 is LGHDT, CDR2 YNNKEL (reference sequence). With V trimmed by 5 bases and J by 7 bases, 14 bases remained unmatched. The CDR3 consists of 16 residues. The CDR3 sequence is CASSSRLTGTMNEQFF. The CDR3 nucleotides are TGTGCCAGCAGCTCGCGACTCACCGGGACTATGAATGAGCAGTTCTTC.

The chain links TRBV30 to TRBJ2-7, with D hard to call. V lost 1 base and J lost 3, with 10 bases in between. CDR1 GTSNPN and CDR2 SVGIG come from the germline V gene (reference sequence). The CDR3 is made up of 13 amino acids. The CDR3: CAWSGRSLYEQYF. CDR3 in DNA: TGTGCCTGGAGTGGACGGAGTCTCTACGAGCAGTACTTC.

This rearrangement joins TRBV7-2 to TRBJ1-2, with 8 positions matching TRBD1. The CDR3 has 14 amino acids. CDR1 and CDR2 (germline): SGHTA, FQGNSA. J gave up 6 bases and V 5 bases, and 8 bases lay outside the gene matches. The CDR3 region has the DNA TGTGCCAGCAGCCTGGACAGGGAGAATAATGGCTACACCTTC. Its translation: CASSLDRENNGYTF.